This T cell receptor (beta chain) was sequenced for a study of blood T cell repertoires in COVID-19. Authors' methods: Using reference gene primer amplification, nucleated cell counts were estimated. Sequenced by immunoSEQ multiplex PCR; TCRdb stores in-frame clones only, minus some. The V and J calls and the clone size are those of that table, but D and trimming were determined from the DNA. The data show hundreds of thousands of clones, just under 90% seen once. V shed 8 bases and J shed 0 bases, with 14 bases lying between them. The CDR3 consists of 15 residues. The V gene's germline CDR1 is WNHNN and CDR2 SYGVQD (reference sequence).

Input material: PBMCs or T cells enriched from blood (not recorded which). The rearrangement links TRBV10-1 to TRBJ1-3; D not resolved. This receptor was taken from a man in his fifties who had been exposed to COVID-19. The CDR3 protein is CASSRGSDSGNTIYF. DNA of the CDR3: TGCGCCAGCTCCCGCGGGTCTGACTCTGGAAACACCATATATTTT.